This T cell receptor beta chain appears in the sequencing data of a study of T-cell memory formation after mild COVID-19. General study results and limits: Pre-infection memory showed some responding clones, and this suggested that cross-reactive memory joined. SARS-CoV-2 specificity was not confirmed for second-wave clones peaking on day 37.

The CDR3 totals 14 residues. CDR1 is SQVTM and CDR2 is ANQGSEA in the germline V gene. Trimming cost V 6 bases and J 2 bases, with 15 bases left between them. TCRdb ran MiXCR on the 5' RACE reads and lists one entry per CDR3 protein. The table shows roughly 320,000 distinct CDR3 sequences, with 25% to 30% occurring only once. As concerns this clonotype: The antigen remains unidentified.

This sequence originates from an adult woman who had mild COVID-19 (a few samples of this study predate the infection). Cell type and time point are not known. Specimen: PBMCs or a T cell subset sorted from them (not recorded which). This chain uses TRBV29-1 with TRBJ2-3, with a weak D call TRBD1 (5 bases). The CDR3, as DNA: TGCAGCGTATGGACACGAGGATACACAGATACGCAGTATTTT. This sequence encodes CSVWTRGYTDTQYF.